The next 28 T cell receptor beta chains were all read from a single sample in a study of T cells in localized non-small cell lung cancer. Profiling relied on immunoSEQ multiplex PCR, and the TCRdb table lists in-frame clones only, not all of them. The table shows almost 30,000 clones, with more than 70% occurring only once. This specimen was peripheral blood, taken before any cancer treatment. The receptors shown here come from a female donor aged 60 or older with stage III squamous cell lung carcinoma.

The chain links TRBV30 to TRBJ1-2; 8 bases align to TRBD1. This CDR3 contains 12 residues. Germline V gives CDR1 GTSNPN, CDR2 SVGIG (reference sequence). V trimming: 2 bases; J trimming: 8 bases; junction bases outside the gene matches: 4. This CDR3 is CAWSQQGGGYTF. In nucleotides, the CDR3 is TGTGCCTGGAGTCAACAGGGGGGAGGCTACACCTTC.

The chain joins TRBV6-5 to TRBJ2-7; D is possibly TRBD1 (5 bases). V was cut by 2 bases and J by 4 bases, with 9 bases left in between. The CDR3 totals 13 residues. Germline CDR1 MNHEY, CDR2 SVGAGI. The CDR3 sequence: CASSYAREYEQYF. DNA for the CDR3: TGTGCCAGCAGTTACGCCAGGGAATACGAGCAGTACTTC.

In its sample, this clone was seen a few times. The chain has TRBV7-8 and TRBJ1-5, with D possibly matching TRBD1 (6 bases). This CDR3 has 15 amino acids. Looked up from germline, CDR1 is SGHVS and CDR2 is FQNEAQ. V shed 1 base and J shed 4 bases, with 11 bases lying between them. CDR3 region: CASSLETGKNQPQHF. Written as DNA, the CDR3 is TGTGCCAGCAGCTTAGAGACAGGAAAAAATCAGCCCCAGCATTTT.

The V gene is TRBV5-1, the J gene TRBJ1-2, with D perhaps matching TRBD1 (6 bases). Germline V gives CDR1 SGHRS, CDR2 YFSETQ. CDR3 length equals 13 residues. Trimming removed 5 bases at V and 4 bases at J, with 12 bases between. CDR3 loop: CASSPGTSYGYTF. The CDR3 DNA is TGCGCCAGCAGTCCCGGGACATCCTATGGCTACACCTTC.

This clone was recorded a few times. This chain joins TRBV28 and TRBJ2-7; perhaps TRBD2 as D (5 bases). Germline lookup yields CDR1 MDHEN and CDR2 SYDVKM. Trimming removed 1 base from V and 5 bases from J, with 9 bases in between. The CDR3 extends over 13 amino acids. The CDR3 nucleotides read TGTGCCAGCAGTTTATCGTACGGGAACGAGCAGTACTTC. Its protein is CASSLSYGNEQYF.

CDR3 nucleotide sequence: TGTGCCTGGGGGAAGGGCTACAATGAGCAGTTCTTC. Its translation is CAWGKGYNEQFF. V usage is TRBV30 and J usage is TRBJ2-1; D is unresolved. Germline-derived CDR1 and CDR2 are GTSNPN and SVGIG (reference sequence). The CDR3 has 12 residues. The V end lost 5 bases, the J end lost 3 bases, and 8 bases lay between the germline ends.

The rearrangement joins TRBV18 to TRBJ1-1, with D hard to call. Deletions cut 3 bases from V and 1 base from J, with 6 bases between. This CDR3 comprises 13 residues. Germline CDR1 is KGHSH and CDR2 is LQKENI. The CDR3 loop reads CASSPLRNTEAFF. For the CDR3, the DNA is TGTGCCAGCTCACCGTTACGGAACACTGAAGCTTTCTTT.

The chain links TRBV11-2 to TRBJ1-4, with a possible D match to TRBD1 (5 bases). The germline CDR1 and CDR2 sequences are SGHAT and FQNNGV. Trimming removed 5 bases from V and 7 bases from J, with 17 bases in between. CDR3 length equals 15 residues. The CDR3: CASSPLRGDREKLFF. In DNA form, the CDR3 reads TGTGCCAGCAGCCCATTAAGAGGGGACCGTGAAAAACTGTTTTTT.

The CDR3 region is CASSPGQLNEKLFF. CDR3 coding DNA: TGCGCCAGCAGCCCGGGACAGCTGAATGAAAAACTGTTTTTT. V and J are TRBV4-1 and TRBJ1-4; 7 bases match TRBD1. The CDR3 is made up of 14 amino acids. Trimming cost V 4 bases and J 5 bases; bases outside gene matches: 4. Germline assignment: CDR1 MGHRA and CDR2 YSYEKL.

This clone has only one observation. J is TRBJ2-1 and V is TRBV2; 11 positions match TRBD2. V lost 6 bases to trimming and J lost 5 bases; unmatched junction nucleotides: 6. Germline CDR1 reads SNHLY; CDR2 reads FYNNEI. The length of the CDR3 is 15 residues. The DNA of the CDR3 is TGTGCCAGCAGCGCGGGACTAGCGGAAAACAATGAGCAGTTCTTC. It codes for CASSAGLAENNEQFF.

The chain is built from TRBV5-4 and TRBJ1-2; D gene uncertain. The V and J ends lost 4 bases and 4 bases respectively, with 23 bases between them. Germline-derived CDR1 and CDR2 are SGHNT and YYREEE (reference sequence). The CDR3 totals 17 residues. Written as DNA, the CDR3 is TGTGCCAGCAGCCAGGTGACTAGGCTGACCGGAGCCTATGGCTACACCTTC. Translated: CASSQVTRLTGAYGYTF.

This clone appeared a single time. The chain links TRBV5-4 to TRBJ2-5, with D possibly being TRBD1 (6 bases). Germline V gene data show CDR1 as SGHNT and CDR2 as YYREEE (reference sequence). Deletions cut 3 bases from V and 3 bases from J, with 12 bases between. The CDR3 extends over 14 amino acids. This chain's CDR3 is CASSSGQPEETQYF. CDR3 nucleotide sequence: TGTGCCAGCAGCTCCGGACAGCCAGAAGAGACCCAGTACTTC.

The gene calls are TRBV7-6 and TRBJ2-5; D is unresolved. The V gene's germline CDR1 is SGHVS and CDR2 FNYEAQ. CDR3 size: 14 residues. V dropped 1 base and J dropped 4 bases, with 10 bases sitting between them. CDR3 bases: TGTGCCAGCAGCTTAGGCCCGGTCGGAGAGACCCAGTACTTC. It codes for CASSLGPVGETQYF.

V gene TRBV16 combines with J gene TRBJ1-2; 8 nucleotides match TRBD1. J lost 4 bases, V lost 0 bases, and 7 bases had no gene match. This CDR3 contains 16 residues. CDR1 is KGHSY and CDR2 is FQNENV in the germline V gene. Written as DNA, the CDR3 is TGTGCCAGCAGCCAATCGAGGCAGGGGGCAAGCTATGGCTACACCTTC. Its protein is CASSQSRQGASYGYTF.

This chain uses TRBV29-1 with TRBJ2-7, with a tentative D call TRBD2 (5 bases). The CDR3 is 11 amino acids. The V end was cut by 4 bases, the J end by 2 bases, with 6 bases between. The germline V gene encodes CDR1 SQVTM and CDR2 ANQGSEA. The CDR3 DNA is TGCAGCGTTGCGGGGACCTACGAGCAGTACTTC. It is translated as CSVAGTYEQYF.

The genes are TRBV6-1 and TRBJ2-5, with TRBD2 matching over 15 bases. This CDR3 has 15 amino acids. Germline CDR1 reads MNHNS; CDR2 reads SASEGT. V lost 7 bases to trimming and J lost 2 bases; unmatched junction nucleotides: 2. The chain's CDR3 is CASTGLAGGQETQYF. CDR3 nucleotide sequence: TGTGCCAGCACCGGACTAGCGGGGGGGCAAGAGACCCAGTACTTC.

The chain employs TRBV7-9 and TRBJ2-5; no clear D. The germline V and J ends were trimmed by 6 bases and 0 bases, with 2 bases remaining between them. The CDR3 has 11 residues. Looked up from germline, CDR1 is SEHNR and CDR2 is FQNEAQ (reference sequence). The CDR3, as DNA: TGTGCCAGCAGAAACCAAGAGACCCAGTACTTC. Its protein product is CASRNQETQYF.

The chain recombines TRBV10-3 with TRBJ1-2, with D maybe TRBD1 (6 bases). The length of the CDR3 is 19 residues. V was pared by 7 bases and J by 4 bases, with 31 bases between. CDR1 ENHRY and CDR2 SYGVKD come from the germline V gene. Here the CDR3 reads CAIKGGEILRSAHFYGYTF. DNA for the CDR3: TGTGCCATCAAAGGGGGGGAGATTTTAAGGTCCGCGCATTTCTATGGCTACACCTTC.

V usage is TRBV29-1 and J usage is TRBJ1-5; 7 bases line up with TRBD1. The CDR3 has 13 amino acids. CDR1 SQVTM and CDR2 ANQGSEA come from the germline V gene. V shed 3 bases and J 5 bases; nucleotides not matched to a gene: 4. CDR3 region: CSVETGLDQPQHF. The DNA of the CDR3 is TGCAGCGTTGAGACAGGGTTGGATCAGCCCCAGCATTTT.

The V call is TRBV28, the J call TRBJ2-2; TRBD2 matches 9 bases. In germline, CDR1 is MDHEN, CDR2 SYDVKM. This CDR3 region has 15 residues. V lost 6 bases and J lost 7; bases outside the gene matches: 9. The CDR3 is CASRQSLAGHGELFF. The CDR3 DNA is TGTGCCAGCAGGCAATCACTAGCGGGCCACGGGGAGCTGTTTTTT.

V and J are TRBV27 and TRBJ2-3, with D perhaps TRBD2 (6 bases). The CDR3 is 18 amino acids. V lost 4 bases to trimming and J lost 2 bases, with 22 bases between them. Looked up from germline, CDR1 is MNHEY and CDR2 is SMNVEV (reference sequence). In DNA, the CDR3 is TGTGCCAGCAGTTCAAGTCGGGGAACGGGACTCAACACAGATACGCAGTATTTT. Protein: CASSSSRGTGLNTDTQYF.

J is TRBJ1-6 and V is TRBV5-4; no clear D. Germline V gene lookup returns CDR1 SGHNT and CDR2 YYREEE (reference sequence). V lost 0 bases, J lost 0 bases, and 13 bases lay in between. The CDR3 loop spans 18 amino acids. The CDR3 region has the DNA TGTGCCAGCAGCTTGGAGGCTCTGGGGAGCTCCTATAATTCACCCCTCCACTTT. Residues: CASSLEALGSSYNSPLHF.

The chain links TRBV6-6 to TRBJ2-7; D is unresolved. Between the trimmed V and J ends, which lost 2 bases and 10 bases, there was a span of 12 bases. Germline V gene sequence: CDR1 MNHNY, CDR2 SVGAGI (reference sequence). CDR3 length: 12 residues. This CDR3 reads CASSYQDRPQYF. Written as DNA, the CDR3 is TGTGCCAGCAGTTACCAGGATAGGCCCCAGTACTTC.

The chain links TRBV4-1 to TRBJ2-5, with 9 bases aligning to TRBD2. This CDR3 is 17 amino acids long. Germline V CDR1 and CDR2: MGHRA, YSYEKL. The V gene end was trimmed by 1 base and the J gene end by 2 bases; junction bases not matched to a gene: 8. CDR3 DNA: TGCGCCAGCAGCCAAGGGCTAGCGGGGATGAGGCAAGAGACCCAGTACTTC. Its translation: CASSQGLAGMRQETQYF.

The chain couples TRBV11-1 to TRBJ1-1; the D is unclear. Looked up from germline, CDR1 is SGHAT and CDR2 is FQDESV (reference sequence). V lost 5 bases and J lost 3, with 10 bases in between. There are 13 residues in the CDR3. The CDR3 bases are TGTGCCAGCAGCGCCAGTAGGGACACTGAAGCTTTCTTT. Its translation is CASSASRDTEAFF.

This chain joins TRBV2 and TRBJ2-4; D may correspond to TRBD1 or TRBD2 (5 bases each). The V gene's germline CDR1 is SNHLY and CDR2 FYNNEI. The CDR3 is made up of 13 amino acids. V lost 9 bases and J 0 bases, leaving 9 bases between the germline ends. CDR3 in amino acids: CASRGLAKNIQYF. CDR3 DNA: TGTGCCAGTCGGGGCTTAGCCAAAAACATTCAGTACTTC. Full variable domain (remainder filled in from reference TRBV2 and TRBJ2-4): EPEVTQTPSHQVTQMGQEVILRCVPISNHLYFYWYRQILGQKVEFLVSFYNNEISEKSEIFDDQFSVERPDGSNFTLKIRSTKLEDSAMYFCASRGLAKNIQYFGAGTRLSVL.

The V call is TRBV6-5, the J call TRBJ1-4, with TRBD1 matching 8 bases. There are 15 residues in the CDR3. The junction had 7 bases not matched to a gene; V was cut back by 6 bases and J by 4 bases. Germline V gives CDR1 MNHEY, CDR2 SVGAGI. CDR3 sequence reads: CASRSNRGINEKLFF. CDR3 DNA sequence: TGTGCCAGCAGATCGAACAGGGGGATTAATGAAAAACTGTTTTTT.

The V and J genes are TRBV6-5 and TRBJ2-5, with a tentative D call TRBD1 (6 bases). The CDR3 loop spans 15 amino acids. The germline CDR1 and CDR2 sequences are MNHEY and SVGAGI. V lost 6 bases and J lost 0, with 14 bases in between. CDR3 in DNA: TGTGCCAGCAGAGCCCAAACAGGGTACCAAGAGACCCAGTACTTC. It encodes CASRAQTGYQETQYF.